The TCR beta chain under discussion was sequenced for a study of T cells expressing NK-cell markers. Production of TCR beta cDNA relied on 5'RACE template switching with UMIs. TCRdb reprocessed the 5' RACE reads, with one entry per CDR3 protein and no DNA. The specimen's table records hundreds of thousands of distinct CDR3 sequences. CDR1 DFQATT and CDR2 SNEGSKA come from the germline V gene (reference sequence). The CDR3 sequence is 14 residues long. This rearrangement joins TRBV20-1 to TRBJ1-5; TCRdb names TRBD1, which stays unverified in the absence of DNA. This clonotype was obtained from a woman aged 18 to 75 in good health. The sequenced material came from blood T cells: a sorted CD56 or NKG2C T cell subset, CD4+ or CD8+ T cells, or bulk PBMC T cells (not recorded which). CDR3: CSARPRAGIQPQHF.